The clone carrying this T cell receptor (beta chain) has more than one count but fewer than ten. A universal primer site was created by template switching, with the cDNA bearing unique molecular identifiers. TCRdb used MiXCR to reprocess the 5' RACE reads, holding one entry per CDR3 protein. The sample contains hundreds of thousands of distinct CDR3 sequences, 8.6% of which appear only once. Every sampled donor was Caucasian and healthy. Germline V gives CDR1 ENHRY, CDR2 SYGVKD. CDR3 length: 14 amino acids. Trimming removed 5 bases from V and 3 bases from J; junction bases left unmatched: 2. This entry comes from a study of identical twins. This same sample was also taken into another study, of yellow fever vaccine responses in identical twins.

The J gene is TRBJ2-5, the V gene TRBV10-3; 11 nucleotides match TRBD1. Material for sequencing was PBMCs. This sequence originates from a young woman in good health. The CDR3 sequence: CAISRGQGEETQYF. Here the CDR3 DNA reads TGTGCCATCAGTAGGGGACAGGGGGAAGAGACCCAGTACTTC.